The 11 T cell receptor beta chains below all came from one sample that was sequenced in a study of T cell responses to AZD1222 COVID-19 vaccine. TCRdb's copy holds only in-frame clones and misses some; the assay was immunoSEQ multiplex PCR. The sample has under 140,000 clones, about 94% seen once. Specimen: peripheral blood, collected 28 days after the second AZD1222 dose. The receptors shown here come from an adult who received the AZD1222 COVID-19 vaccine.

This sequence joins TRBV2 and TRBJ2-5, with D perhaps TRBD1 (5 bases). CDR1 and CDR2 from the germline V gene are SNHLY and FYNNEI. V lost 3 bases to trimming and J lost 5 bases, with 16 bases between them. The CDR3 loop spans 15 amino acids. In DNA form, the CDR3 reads TGTGCCAGCAGTGAGGGGCCCTGGGTAGGGGAGACCCAGTACTTC. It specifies CASSEGPWVGETQYF.

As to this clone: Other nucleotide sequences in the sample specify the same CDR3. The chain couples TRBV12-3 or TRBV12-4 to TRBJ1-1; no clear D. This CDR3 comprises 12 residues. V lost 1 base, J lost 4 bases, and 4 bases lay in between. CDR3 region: CASSLVGTEAFF. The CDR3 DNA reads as TGTGCCAGCAGTTTAGTCGGCACTGAAGCTTTCTTT.

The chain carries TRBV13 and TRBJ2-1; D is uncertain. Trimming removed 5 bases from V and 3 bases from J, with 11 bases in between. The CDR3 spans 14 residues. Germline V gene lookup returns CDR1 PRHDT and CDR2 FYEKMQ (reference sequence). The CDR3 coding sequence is TGTGCCAGCAGCCCCTTTTTACGCTACAATGAGCAGTTCTTC. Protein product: CASSPFLRYNEQFF.

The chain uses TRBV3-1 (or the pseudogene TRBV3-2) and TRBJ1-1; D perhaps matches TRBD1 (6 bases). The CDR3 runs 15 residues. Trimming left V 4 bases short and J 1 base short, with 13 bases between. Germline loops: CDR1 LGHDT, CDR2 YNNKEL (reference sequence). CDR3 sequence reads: CASSRNRVRNTEAFF. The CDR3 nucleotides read TGTGCCAGCAGCCGAAACAGGGTACGGAACACTGAAGCTTTCTTT.

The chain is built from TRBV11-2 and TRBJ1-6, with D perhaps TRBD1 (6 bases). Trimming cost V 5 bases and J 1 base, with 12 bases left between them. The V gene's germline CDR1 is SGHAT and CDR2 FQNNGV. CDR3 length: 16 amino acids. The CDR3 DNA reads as TGTGCCAGCAGCCAAGATGGACAGTCCTATAATTCACCCCTCCACTTT. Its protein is CASSQDGQSYNSPLHF.

The CDR3 sequence: CASSPGQGAREKLFF. CDR3 DNA sequence: TGTGCCAGCAGCCCGGGACAGGGGGCGCGTGAAAAACTGTTTTTT. The J gene is TRBJ1-4, the V gene TRBV7-2; 12 nucleotides line up with TRBD1. The CDR3 covers 15 residues. V dropped 5 bases and J dropped 7; count of bases not matched to a gene: 5. Germline lookup yields CDR1 SGHTA and CDR2 FQGNSA.

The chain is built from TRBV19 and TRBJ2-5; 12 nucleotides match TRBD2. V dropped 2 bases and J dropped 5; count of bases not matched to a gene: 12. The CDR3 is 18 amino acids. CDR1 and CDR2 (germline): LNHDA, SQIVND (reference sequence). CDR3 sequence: CASSIIGLAGGRLETQYF. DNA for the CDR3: TGTGCCAGTAGTATAATCGGGCTAGCGGGGGGGCGGTTGGAGACCCAGTACTTC.

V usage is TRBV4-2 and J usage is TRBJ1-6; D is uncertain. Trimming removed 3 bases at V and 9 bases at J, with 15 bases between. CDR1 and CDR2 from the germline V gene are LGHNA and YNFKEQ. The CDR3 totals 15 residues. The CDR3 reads CASSQGPGLFSPLHF. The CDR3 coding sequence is TGTGCCAGCAGCCAGGGCCCAGGACTATTTTCACCCCTCCACTTT.

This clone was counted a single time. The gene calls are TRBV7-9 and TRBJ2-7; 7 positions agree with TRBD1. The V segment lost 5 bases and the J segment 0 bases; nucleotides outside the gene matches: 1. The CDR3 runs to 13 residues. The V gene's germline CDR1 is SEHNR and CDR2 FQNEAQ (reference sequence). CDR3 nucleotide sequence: TGTGCCAGCAGCGGACAGGTCTCCTACGAGCAGTACTTC. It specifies CASSGQVSYEQYF.

The CDR3 reads CASSLERGSSYNEQFF. For the CDR3, the DNA is TGTGCCAGCAGCTTAGAGCGGGGGAGCTCCTACAATGAGCAGTTCTTC. The V gene is TRBV7-8, the J gene TRBJ2-1, with 8 nucleotides matching TRBD2. The CDR3 length is 16 residues. CDR1 SGHVS and CDR2 FQNEAQ come from the germline V gene. The ends lost 1 base at V and 0 bases at J; junction bases unmatched: 2.

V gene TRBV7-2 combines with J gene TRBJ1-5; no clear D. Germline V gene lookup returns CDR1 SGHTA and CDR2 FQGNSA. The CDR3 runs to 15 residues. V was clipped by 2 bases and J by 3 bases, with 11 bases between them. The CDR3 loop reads CASSLWSSNNQPQHF. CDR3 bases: TGTGCCAGCAGCTTATGGTCCAGCAACAATCAGCCCCAGCATTTT.